The source of this T cell receptor (beta chain) is a study of T cells in Graves' hyperthyroidism and ophthalmopathy. Among the patients, aged 18 to 65, hyperthyroidism was newly diagnosed and had lasted under 2 months. Orbital computed tomography, thyroid ultrasound, serum thyroxine and TRAb, and clinical symptoms together informed the diagnoses. Under 12 ml fresh peripheral blood yielded the PBMCs. The germline V gene encodes CDR1 MNHEY and CDR2 SVGEGT. The CDR3 loop spans 14 amino acids. Concerning this clonotype: The junction shows a germline mismatch at one end, possibly a read error.

Amplification targeted TCR beta CDR3 regions from RNA transcripts. HTBI primers were used for first-round RT-PCR of the TCR CDR3. MiXCR, run by TCRdb on the multiplex PCR reads, gives a single entry per CDR3 protein. The table has approximately 640,000 distinct CDR3 sequences, around 16% seen once. Sequencing was done on a sample of blood. The chain has TRBV6-2 or TRBV6-3 and TRBJ2-7; possibly TRBD1 for D (5 bases). This TCR was recovered from a man between 50 and 59 years old with Graves' hyperthyroidism. This CDR3 is CACSYAGQGREQYF. As DNA, the CDR3 is TGTGCCTGCAGTTACGCCGGACAAGGACGCGAGCAGTACTTC.